This T cell receptor (beta chain) comes out of a study of yellow fever vaccine responses in identical twins. Using its own MiXCR run on the RT-PCR reads, TCRdb lists one record per CDR3 protein. Of more than 2,000 distinct CDR3 sequences in the sample, around 85% are singletons; the top ten hold roughly 4%. V lost 2 bases to trimming and J lost 5 bases, with 18 bases between them. The CDR3 spans 16 residues. This TCR was recovered from a woman between 18 and 30 years old who received the yellow fever vaccine. Material: T cells from blood (PBMCs), unsorted or a sorted subset (not recorded which), obtained before or after yellow fever vaccination (not recorded which). The chain uses TRBV12-3 or TRBV12-4 and TRBJ1-1, with no clear D. CDR3 nucleotide sequence: TGTGCCAGCAGTTTAATCTGGCAGTGGGTTAGGACTGAAGCTTTCTTT. This encodes CASSLIWQWVRTEAFF.